These 6 T cell receptor beta chains share one sample of origin, sequenced in a study of cytomegalovirus exposure and HLA in healthy donors. Vbeta (60) and Jbeta (13) primers were used in the PCR. Measured with immunoSEQ multiplex PCR; TCRdb has only the in-frame clones, and not every one. The table lists about 120,000 clones, around 67% of them singletons. Sequenced sample: PBMCs. The origin of the receptors is a woman aged 40 to 55 in good health and CMV-seronegative.

This CDR3 reads CASSAGQEINYNYGYTF. The CDR3 DNA follows: TGTGCCAGCAGTGCCGGACAGGAAATAAATTATAACTATGGCTACACCTTC. The rearrangement joins TRBV2 to TRBJ1-2, with 7 bases lining up with TRBD1. The CDR3 totals 17 residues. V lost 4 bases, J lost 1 base, and 12 bases stayed unmatched. The germline V gene encodes CDR1 SNHLY and CDR2 FYNNEI.

The rearrangement uses TRBV2 and TRBJ2-7; the D gene is possibly TRBD2 (6 bases). Germline CDR1 and CDR2: SNHLY and FYNNEI. The CDR3 length is 14 residues. With 8 bases removed from V and 2 bases from J, the gap between germline ends came to 16 bases. CDR3 sequence reads: CASGTAGGAYEQYF. CDR3 coding DNA: TGTGCCAGCGGTACGGCGGGCGGGGCCTACGAGCAGTACTTC.

The rearrangement links TRBV4-1 to TRBJ1-1, with 8 bases lining up with TRBD1. V was pared by 1 base and J by 8 bases, with 12 bases of the junction left unmatched. The CDR3 extends over 16 amino acids. Germline V gives CDR1 MGHRA, CDR2 YSYEKL. CDR3: CASSQGRQGPQGEAFF. The CDR3 DNA reads TGCGCCAGCAGCCAAGGGCGACAGGGGCCGCAGGGGGAAGCTTTCTTT.

This chain links TRBV19 with TRBJ2-7, with 8 bases aligning to TRBD1. Trimming removed 8 bases from V and 2 bases from J; junction bases left unmatched: 8. This CDR3 region has 14 residues. The germline V gene has CDR1 LNHDA and CDR2 SQIVND (reference sequence). Here the CDR3 reads CASCLGTGPYEQYF. DNA for the CDR3: TGTGCCAGTTGTTTAGGGACAGGCCCCTACGAGCAGTACTTC.

This clone was seen a few times. V and J are TRBV30 and TRBJ2-1; 7 bases agree with TRBD2. Germline V gene data show CDR1 as GTSNPN and CDR2 as SVGIG (reference sequence). J lost 3 bases, V lost 6 bases, and 11 bases had no gene match. The CDR3 has 15 residues. The CDR3, as DNA: TGTGCCTGCCCCCTCTTAGCGGGTGACTACAATGAGCAGTTCTTC. As protein: CACPLLAGDYNEQFF. The whole variable domain, filled in from reference TRBV30 and TRBJ2-1, reads SQTIHQWPATLVQPVGSPLSLECTVEGTSNPNLYWYRQAAGRGLQLLFYSVGIGQISSEVPQNLSASRPQDRQFILSSKKLLLSDSGFYLCACPLLAGDYNEQFFGPGTRLTVL.

In DNA, the CDR3 is TGTGCCAGCAGTTCTACCGGGACTTTCTACAATGAGCAGTTCTTC. Residues: CASSSTGTFYNEQFF. The V and J genes are TRBV28 and TRBJ2-1; the D gene is possibly TRBD2 (6 bases). The CDR3 totals 15 residues. Looked up from germline, CDR1 is MDHEN and CDR2 is SYDVKM. Trimming pared 4 bases from V and 3 bases from J, leaving 13 bases between.